Reported below is one TCR beta chain. This sample was taken from a study of blood T cell repertoires in COVID-19. Study context: Collection of acute and convalescent COVID-19 samples took place in the United States, Italy and Spain. T cells, B-cell-depleted T cells, or PBMCs provided the cDNA or gDNA that served as material.

Patients of the Seattle cohort, enrolled during active infection, were followed longitudinally. The CDR3 is 16 amino acids. The V end lost 2 bases, the J end lost 1 base, and 15 bases lay between the germline ends. Germline CDR1 SGHRS, CDR2 YFSETQ. Sequencing used immunoSEQ multiplex PCR; TCRdb keeps in-frame clones, though not all of them. The sample holds about 180,000 clones; about 81% are singletons and the top ten take 12%. The sample consisted of peripheral blood. The chain joins TRBV5-1 to TRBJ1-1, with a possible D match to TRBD1 (5 bases). The sequence derives from a woman older than 75 with COVID-19, enrolled during active disease. The CDR3 region has the DNA TGCGCCAGCAGCTTTCGTAGACAGCTGGGGAACACTGAAGCTTTCTTT. Its protein is CASSFRRQLGNTEAFF.